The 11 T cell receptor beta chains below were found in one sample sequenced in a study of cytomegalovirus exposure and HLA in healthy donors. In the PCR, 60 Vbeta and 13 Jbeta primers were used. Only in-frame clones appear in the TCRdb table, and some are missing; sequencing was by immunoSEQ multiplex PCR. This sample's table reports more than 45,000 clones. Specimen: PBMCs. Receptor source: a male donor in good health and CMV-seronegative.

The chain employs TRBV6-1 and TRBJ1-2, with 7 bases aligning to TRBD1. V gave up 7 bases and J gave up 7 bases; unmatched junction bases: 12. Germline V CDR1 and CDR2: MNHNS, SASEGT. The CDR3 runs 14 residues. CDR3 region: CASNNPGQRRGYTF. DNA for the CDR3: TGTGCCAGCAATAACCCGGGACAGCGGCGTGGCTACACCTTC.

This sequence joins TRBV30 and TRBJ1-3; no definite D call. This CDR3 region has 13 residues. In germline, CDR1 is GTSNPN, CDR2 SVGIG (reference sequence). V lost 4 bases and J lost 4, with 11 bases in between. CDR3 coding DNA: TGTGCCTGGAACCGGGGATCCGGAAACACCATATATTTT. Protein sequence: CAWNRGSGNTIYF.

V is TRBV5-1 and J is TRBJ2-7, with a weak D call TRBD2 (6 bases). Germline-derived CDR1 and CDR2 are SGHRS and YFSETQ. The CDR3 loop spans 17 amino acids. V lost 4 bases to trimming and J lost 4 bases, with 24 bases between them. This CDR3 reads CASSLGPWGDGEYEQYF. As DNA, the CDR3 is TGCGCCAGCAGCCTTGGCCCGTGGGGGGATGGGGAGTACGAGCAGTACTTC.

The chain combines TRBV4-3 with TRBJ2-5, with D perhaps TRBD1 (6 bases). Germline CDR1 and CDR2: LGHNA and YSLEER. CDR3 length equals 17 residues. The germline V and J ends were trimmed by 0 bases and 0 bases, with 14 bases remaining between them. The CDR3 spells CASSQDRQEKNQETQYF. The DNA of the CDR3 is TGCGCCAGCAGCCAAGATAGACAGGAAAAGAACCAAGAGACCCAGTACTTC.

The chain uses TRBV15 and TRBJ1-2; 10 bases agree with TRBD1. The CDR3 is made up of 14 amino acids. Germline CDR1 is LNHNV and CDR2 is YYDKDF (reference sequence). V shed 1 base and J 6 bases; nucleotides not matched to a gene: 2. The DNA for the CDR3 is TGTGCCACCAGCAGAGTGGGACAGGGGAATGGCTACACCTTC. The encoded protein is CATSRVGQGNGYTF.

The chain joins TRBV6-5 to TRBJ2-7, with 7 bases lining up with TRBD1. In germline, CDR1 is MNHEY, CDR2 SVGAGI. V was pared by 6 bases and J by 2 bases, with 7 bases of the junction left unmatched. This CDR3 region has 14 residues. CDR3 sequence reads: CASRPTGFPYEQYF. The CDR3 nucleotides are TGTGCCAGCAGACCGACAGGGTTCCCCTACGAGCAGTACTTC.

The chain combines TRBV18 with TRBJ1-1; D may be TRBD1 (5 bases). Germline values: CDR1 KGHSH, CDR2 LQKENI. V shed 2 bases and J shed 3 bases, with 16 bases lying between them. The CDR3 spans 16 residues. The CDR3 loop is CASSPLVTGGDTEAFF. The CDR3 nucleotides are TGTGCCAGCTCACCATTGGTGACGGGGGGGGACACTGAAGCTTTCTTT.

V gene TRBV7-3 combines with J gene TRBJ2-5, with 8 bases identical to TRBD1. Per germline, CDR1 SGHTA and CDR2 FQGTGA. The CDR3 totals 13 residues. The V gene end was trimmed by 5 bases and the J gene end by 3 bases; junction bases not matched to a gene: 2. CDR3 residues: CASSMDREETQYF. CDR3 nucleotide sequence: TGTGCCAGCAGCATGGACAGGGAAGAGACCCAGTACTTC.

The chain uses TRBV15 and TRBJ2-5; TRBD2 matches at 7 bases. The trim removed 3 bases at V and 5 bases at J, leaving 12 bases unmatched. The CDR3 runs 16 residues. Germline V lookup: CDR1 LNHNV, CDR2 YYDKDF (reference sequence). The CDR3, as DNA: TGTGCCACCAGCAGCCGATTGGGGGGGGAGGGGGAGACCCAGTACTTC. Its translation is CATSSRLGGEGETQYF.

The CDR3: CATSPTRMGARIQYF. Here the CDR3 DNA reads TGTGCCACCAGCCCAACCCGGATGGGGGCCAGGATTCAGTACTTC. The rearrangement joins TRBV15 to TRBJ2-4; perhaps TRBD1 as D (6 bases). Trimming removed 5 bases at V and 10 bases at J, with 21 bases between. Germline CDR1 LNHNV, CDR2 YYDKDF (reference sequence). The CDR3 is 15 amino acids.

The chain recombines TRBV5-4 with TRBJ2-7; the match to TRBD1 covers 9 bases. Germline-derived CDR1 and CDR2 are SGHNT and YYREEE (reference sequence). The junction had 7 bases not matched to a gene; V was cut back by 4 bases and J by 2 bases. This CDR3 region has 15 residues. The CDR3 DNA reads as TGTGCCAGCAGCCAAGGTGGGACAGGGACCTACGAGCAGTACTTC. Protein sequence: CASSQGGTGTYEQYF.